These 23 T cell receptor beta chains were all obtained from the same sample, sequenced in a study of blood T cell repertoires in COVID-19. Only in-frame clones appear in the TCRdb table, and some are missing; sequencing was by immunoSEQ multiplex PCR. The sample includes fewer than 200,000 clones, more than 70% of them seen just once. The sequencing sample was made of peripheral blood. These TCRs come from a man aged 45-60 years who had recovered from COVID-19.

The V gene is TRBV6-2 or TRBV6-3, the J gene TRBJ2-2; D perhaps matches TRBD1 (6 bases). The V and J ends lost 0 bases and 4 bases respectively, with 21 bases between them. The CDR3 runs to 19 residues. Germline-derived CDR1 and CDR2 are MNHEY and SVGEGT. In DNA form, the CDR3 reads TGTGCCAGCAGTTACTCAAGGCGAAAGGGACAAGTAGGCACCGGGGAGCTGTTTTTT. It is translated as CASSYSRRKGQVGTGELFF.

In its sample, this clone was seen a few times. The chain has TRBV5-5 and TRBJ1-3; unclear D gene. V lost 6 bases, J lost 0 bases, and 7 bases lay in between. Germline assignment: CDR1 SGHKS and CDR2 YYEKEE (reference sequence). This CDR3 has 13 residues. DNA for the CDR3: TGTGCCAGCACCTCAGGCTCTGGAAACACCATATATTTT. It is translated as CASTSGSGNTIYF. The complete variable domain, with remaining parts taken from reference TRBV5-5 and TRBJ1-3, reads DAGVTQSPTHLIKTRGQQVTLRCSPISGHKSVSWYQQVLGQGPQFIFQYYEKEERGRGNFPDRFSARQFPNYSSELNVNALLLGDSALYLCASTSGSGNTIYFGEGSWLTVV.

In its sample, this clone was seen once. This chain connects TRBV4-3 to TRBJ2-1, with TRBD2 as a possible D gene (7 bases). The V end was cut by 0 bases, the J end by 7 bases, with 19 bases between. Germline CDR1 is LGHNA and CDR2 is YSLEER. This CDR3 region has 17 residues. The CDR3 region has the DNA TGCGCCAGCAGCCAAGATCTTTGGGGGGGGGCCCGGAATGAGCAGTTCTTC. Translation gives CASSQDLWGGARNEQFF.

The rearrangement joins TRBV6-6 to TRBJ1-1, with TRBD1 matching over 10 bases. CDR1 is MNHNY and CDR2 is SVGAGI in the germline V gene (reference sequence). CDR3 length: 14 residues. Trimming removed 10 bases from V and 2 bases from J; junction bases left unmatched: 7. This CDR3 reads CATSGQGRNTEAFF. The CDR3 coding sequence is TGTGCCACCTCGGGACAGGGGCGAAACACTGAAGCTTTCTTT.

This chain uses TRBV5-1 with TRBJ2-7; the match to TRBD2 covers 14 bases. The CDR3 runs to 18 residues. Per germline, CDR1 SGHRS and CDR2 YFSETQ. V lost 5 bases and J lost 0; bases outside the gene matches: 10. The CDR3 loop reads CASSHGLAGGPSSYEQYF. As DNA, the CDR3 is TGCGCCAGCAGTCATGGACTAGCGGGAGGCCCGAGCTCCTACGAGCAGTACTTC.

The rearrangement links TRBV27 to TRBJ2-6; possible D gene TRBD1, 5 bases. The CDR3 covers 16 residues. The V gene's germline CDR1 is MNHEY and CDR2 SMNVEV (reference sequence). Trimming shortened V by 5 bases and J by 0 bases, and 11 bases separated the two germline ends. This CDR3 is CASSPHRTSGANVLTF. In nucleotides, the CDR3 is TGTGCCAGCAGTCCTCACAGGACCTCTGGGGCCAACGTCCTGACTTTC.

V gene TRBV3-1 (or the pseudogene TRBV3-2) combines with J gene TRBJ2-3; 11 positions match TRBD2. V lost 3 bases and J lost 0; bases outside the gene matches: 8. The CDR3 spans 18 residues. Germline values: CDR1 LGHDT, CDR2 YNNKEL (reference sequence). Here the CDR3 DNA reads TGTGCCAGCAGCCACGAGCCGACTAGCGGGGTTAGCACAGATACGCAGTATTTT. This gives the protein CASSHEPTSGVSTDTQYF.

The DNA of the CDR3 is TGTGCCAGCAGTTACCCGACTTCTAGCGGCTCCTACGAGCAGTACTTC. It is translated as CASSYPTSSGSYEQYF. V and J are TRBV6-6 and TRBJ2-7; TRBD2 aligns across 7 bases. Germline trimming cut 2 bases from V and 0 bases from J; bases unmatched to any gene: 7. Germline CDR1 reads MNHNY; CDR2 reads SVGAGI (reference sequence). CDR3 size: 16 residues.

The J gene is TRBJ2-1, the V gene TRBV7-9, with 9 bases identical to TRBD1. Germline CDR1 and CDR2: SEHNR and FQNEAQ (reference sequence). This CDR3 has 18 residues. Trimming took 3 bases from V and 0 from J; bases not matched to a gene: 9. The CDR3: CASSFPRRQGVSYNEQFF. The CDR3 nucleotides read TGTGCCAGCAGCTTCCCTCGGCGACAGGGGGTCTCCTACAATGAGCAGTTCTTC.

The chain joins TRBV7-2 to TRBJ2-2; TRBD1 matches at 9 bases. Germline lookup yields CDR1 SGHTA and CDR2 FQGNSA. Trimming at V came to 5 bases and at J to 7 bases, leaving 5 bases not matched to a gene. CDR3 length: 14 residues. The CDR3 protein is CASSHRQGDGELFF. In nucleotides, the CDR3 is TGTGCCAGCAGCCACCGACAGGGGGACGGGGAGCTGTTTTTT. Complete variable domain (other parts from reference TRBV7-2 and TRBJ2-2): GAGVSQSPSNKVTEKGKDVELRCDPISGHTALYWYRQSLGQGLEFLIYFQGNSAPDKSGLPSDRFSAERTGGSVSTLTIQRTQQEDSAVYLCASSHRQGDGELFFGEGSRLTVL.

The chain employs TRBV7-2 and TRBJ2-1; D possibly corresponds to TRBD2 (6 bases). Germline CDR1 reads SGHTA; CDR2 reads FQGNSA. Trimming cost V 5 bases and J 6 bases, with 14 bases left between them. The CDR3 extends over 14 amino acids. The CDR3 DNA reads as TGTGCCAGCAGCAGACTAGTTGAGGGCAATGAGCAGTTCTTC. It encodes CASSRLVEGNEQFF.

The CDR3 region is CASSLAISGGVNTGELFF. Written as DNA, the CDR3 is TGTGCCAGCAGCTTAGCGATTTCGGGGGGAGTTAACACCGGGGAGCTGTTTTTT. J is TRBJ2-2 and V is TRBV7-8; 7 bases line up with TRBD2. The CDR3 contains 18 residues. Germline V CDR1 and CDR2: SGHVS, FQNEAQ. V shed 0 bases, J shed 2 bases, and the junction held 9 bases outside the gene matches.

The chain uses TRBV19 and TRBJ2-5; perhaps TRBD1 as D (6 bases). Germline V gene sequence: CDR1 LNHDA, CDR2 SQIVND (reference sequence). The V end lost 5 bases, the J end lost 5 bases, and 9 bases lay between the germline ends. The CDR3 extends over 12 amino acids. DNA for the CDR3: TGTGCCAGTAGTGCAGGGGAGGAGACCCAGTACTTC. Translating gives CASSAGEETQYF.

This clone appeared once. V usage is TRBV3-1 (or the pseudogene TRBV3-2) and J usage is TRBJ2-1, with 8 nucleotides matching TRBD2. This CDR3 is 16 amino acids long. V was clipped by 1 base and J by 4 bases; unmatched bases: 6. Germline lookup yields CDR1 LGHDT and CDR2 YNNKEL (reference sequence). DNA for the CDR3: TGTGCCAGCAGCCAAGTGGGAACGGGGGGGTACAATGAGCAGTTCTTC. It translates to CASSQVGTGGYNEQFF.

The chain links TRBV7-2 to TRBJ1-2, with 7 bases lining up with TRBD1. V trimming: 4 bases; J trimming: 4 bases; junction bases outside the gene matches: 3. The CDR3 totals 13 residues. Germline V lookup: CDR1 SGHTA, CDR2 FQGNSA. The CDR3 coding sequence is TGTGCCAGCAGCTCCGGGACAGTCTATGGCTACACCTTC. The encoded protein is CASSSGTVYGYTF.

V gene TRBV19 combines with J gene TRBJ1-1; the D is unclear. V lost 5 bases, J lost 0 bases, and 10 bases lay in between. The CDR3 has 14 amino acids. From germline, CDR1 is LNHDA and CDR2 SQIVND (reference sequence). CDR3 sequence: CASSPGLLNTEAFF. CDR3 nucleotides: TGTGCCAGTAGTCCCGGACTGTTGAACACTGAAGCTTTCTTT.

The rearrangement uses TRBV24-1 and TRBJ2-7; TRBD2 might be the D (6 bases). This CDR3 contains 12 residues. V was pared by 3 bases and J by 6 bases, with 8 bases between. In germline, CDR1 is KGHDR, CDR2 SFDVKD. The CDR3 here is CATSDGTSEQYF. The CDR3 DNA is TGTGCCACCAGTGATGGGACTTCCGAGCAGTACTTC.

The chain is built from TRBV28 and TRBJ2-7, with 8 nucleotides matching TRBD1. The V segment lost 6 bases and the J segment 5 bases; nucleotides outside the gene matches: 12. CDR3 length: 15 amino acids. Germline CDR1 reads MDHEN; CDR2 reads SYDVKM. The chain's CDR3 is CASSPRWTGSDEQYF. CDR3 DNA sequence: TGTGCCAGCAGCCCCAGGTGGACAGGGTCTGACGAGCAGTACTTC.

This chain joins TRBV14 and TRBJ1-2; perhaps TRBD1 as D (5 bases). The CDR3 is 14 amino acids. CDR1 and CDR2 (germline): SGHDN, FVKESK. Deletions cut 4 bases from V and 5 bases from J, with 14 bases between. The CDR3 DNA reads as TGTGCCAGCAGCCGGGGCAGCGGGGGGTATGGCTACACCTTC. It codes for CASSRGSGGYGYTF.

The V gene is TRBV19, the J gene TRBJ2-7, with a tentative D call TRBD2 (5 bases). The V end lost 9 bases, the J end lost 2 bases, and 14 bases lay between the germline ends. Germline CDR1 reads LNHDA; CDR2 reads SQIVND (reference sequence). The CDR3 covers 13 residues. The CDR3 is CASRPSGTYEQYF. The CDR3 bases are TGTGCCAGCAGACCGTCCGGGACCTACGAGCAGTACTTC.

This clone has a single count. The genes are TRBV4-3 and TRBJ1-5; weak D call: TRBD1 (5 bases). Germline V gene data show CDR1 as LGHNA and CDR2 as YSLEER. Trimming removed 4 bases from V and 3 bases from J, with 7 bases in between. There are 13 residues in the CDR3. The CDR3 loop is CASSLGVNQPQHF. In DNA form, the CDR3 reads TGCGCCAGCAGCCTAGGGGTCAATCAGCCCCAGCATTTT.

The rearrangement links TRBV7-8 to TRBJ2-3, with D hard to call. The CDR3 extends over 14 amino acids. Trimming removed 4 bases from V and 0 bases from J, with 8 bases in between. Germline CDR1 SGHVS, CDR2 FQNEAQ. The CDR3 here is CASSSLGSTDTQYF. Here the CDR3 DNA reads TGTGCCAGCAGCTCCCTCGGGAGCACAGATACGCAGTATTTT.

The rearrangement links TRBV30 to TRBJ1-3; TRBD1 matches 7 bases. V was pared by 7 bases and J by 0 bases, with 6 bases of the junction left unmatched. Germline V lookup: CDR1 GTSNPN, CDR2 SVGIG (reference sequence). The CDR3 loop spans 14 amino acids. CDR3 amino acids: CASRDSYSGNTIYF. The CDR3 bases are TGTGCCTCTCGGGACAGCTACTCTGGAAACACCATATATTTT.